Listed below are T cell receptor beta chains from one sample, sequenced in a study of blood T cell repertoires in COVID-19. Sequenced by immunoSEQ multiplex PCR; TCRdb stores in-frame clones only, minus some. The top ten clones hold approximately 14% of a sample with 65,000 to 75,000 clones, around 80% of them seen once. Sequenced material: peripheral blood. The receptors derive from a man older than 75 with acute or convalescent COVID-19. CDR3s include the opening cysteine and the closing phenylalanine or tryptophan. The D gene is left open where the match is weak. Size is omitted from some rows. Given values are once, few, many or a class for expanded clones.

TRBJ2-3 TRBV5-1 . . CASSSLGDILQGDTQYF TGCGCCAGCAGCTCATTGGGGGACATTCTCCAAGGAGATACGCAGTATTTT
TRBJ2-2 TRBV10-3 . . CAISRDGTGELFF TGTGCCATCAGCAGGGATGGCACCGGGGAGCTGTTTTTT
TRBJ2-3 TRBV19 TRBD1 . CASSATKRTGQFTDTQYF TGTGCCAGCTCAGCCACCAAAAGGACAGGACAATTCACAGATACGCAGTATTTT
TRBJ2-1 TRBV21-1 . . CAERQGQRHEQFF TGTGCAGAAAGACAGGGCCAGCGGCATGAGCAGTTCTTC
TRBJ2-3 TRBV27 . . CASNSGSSTDTQYF TGTGCCAGCAACTCGGGATCTAGCACAGATACGCAGTATTTT
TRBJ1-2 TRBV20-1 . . CSGSGVPGYTF TGCAGTGGGAGCGGGGTGCCTGGCTACACCTTC
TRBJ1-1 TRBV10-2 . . CASTPQRAAGNTEAFF TGCGCCAGCACCCCCCAGAGGGCCGCGGGGAACACTGAAGCTTTCTTT
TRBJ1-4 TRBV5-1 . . CASSLGGDRVGEKLFF TGCGCCAGCAGCTTGGGGGGTGACAGAGTCGGTGAAAAACTGTTTTTT
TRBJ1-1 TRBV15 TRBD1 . CATSRDRGQLTEAFF TGTGCCACCAGCAGAGATAGGGGACAGTTAACTGAAGCTTTCTTT
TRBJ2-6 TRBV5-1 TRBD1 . CASSFYRGTSGANVLTF TGCGCCAGCAGCTTTTACAGGGGGACTTCTGGGGCCAACGTCCTGACTTTC
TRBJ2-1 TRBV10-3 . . CAIKGGIGDNEQFF TGTGCCATCAAGGGCGGGATTGGGGACAATGAGCAGTTCTTC
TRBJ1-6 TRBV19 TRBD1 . CASSISGGINSPLHF TGTGCCAGTAGTATTTCAGGGGGGATTAATTCACCCCTCCACTTT
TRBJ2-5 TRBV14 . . CASSRGRGEETQYF TGTGCCAGCAGCCGTGGCAGGGGCGAAGAGACCCAGTACTTC
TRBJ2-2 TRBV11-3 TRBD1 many CASSPGTVTGELFF TGTGCCAGCAGCCCCGGGACAGTCACCGGGGAGCTGTTTTTT
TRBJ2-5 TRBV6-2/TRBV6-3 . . CASSYAGSETQYF TGTGCCAGCAGTTACGCAGGGTCAGAGACCCAGTACTTC
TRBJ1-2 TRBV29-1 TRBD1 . CSVGGQGGYTF TGCAGCGTTGGGGGACAGGGTGGCTACACCTTC
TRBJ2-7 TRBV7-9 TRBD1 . CASSEDRGPPYEQYF TGTGCCAGCAGCGAGGACAGGGGGCCCCCCTACGAGCAGTACTTC
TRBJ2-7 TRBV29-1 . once CSVTGAYEQYF TGCAGCGTGACCGGAGCCTACGAGCAGTACTTC
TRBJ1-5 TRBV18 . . CASSRNRVVNQPQHF TGTGCCAGCTCACGGAACAGGGTCGTCAATCAGCCCCAGCATTTT
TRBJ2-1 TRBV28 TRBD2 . CASSLWGLVAGTLNNEQFF TGTGCCAGCAGTTTATGGGGGCTTGTAGCGGGCACCCTTAACAATGAGCAGTTCTTC
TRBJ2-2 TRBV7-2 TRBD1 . CASSSTGGDTGELFF TGTGCCAGCAGCTCGACAGGGGGTGACACCGGGGAGCTGTTTTTT
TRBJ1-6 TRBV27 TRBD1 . CASSPIYRGNNSPLHF TGTGCCAGCAGTCCAATCTACAGGGGAAATAATTCACCCCTCCACTTT
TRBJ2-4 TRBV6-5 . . CASSWTETAKNIQYF TGTGCCAGCAGTTGGACAGAGACAGCCAAAAACATTCAGTACTTC
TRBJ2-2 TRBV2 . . CASSESRQGLFF TGTGCCAGCAGTGAATCTCGGCAGGGCCTGTTTTTT
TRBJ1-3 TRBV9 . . CATARGDGGTIYF TGTGCCACAGCCCGGGGGGACGGAGGGACCATATATTTT
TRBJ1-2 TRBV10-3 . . CAITSQVDSNYGYTF TGTGCCATCACCTCCCAGGTGGACAGCAACTATGGCTACACCTTC
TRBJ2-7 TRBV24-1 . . CATSEGKGVLYEQYF TGTGCCACCAGTGAGGGTAAGGGGGTCCTCTACGAGCAGTACTTC
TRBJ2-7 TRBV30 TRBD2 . CAWSVSGGYEQYF TGTGCCTGGAGTGTATCGGGGGGCTACGAGCAGTACTTC
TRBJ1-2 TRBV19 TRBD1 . CASKSRGPIFDYGYTF TGTGCCAGTAAGAGCAGGGGGCCTATATTTGACTATGGCTACACCTTC
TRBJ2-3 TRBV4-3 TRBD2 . CAKTFLAGGSTDTQYF TGCGCCAAGACATTTTTAGCGGGGGGAAGCACAGATACGCAGTATTTT
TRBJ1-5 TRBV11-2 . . CASSLSSYQPQHF TGTGCCAGCAGCTTATCGTCTTATCAGCCCCAGCATTTT
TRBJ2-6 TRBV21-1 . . CASSNQEGANVLTF TGTGCCAGCAGCAATCAGGAAGGGGCCAACGTCCTGACTTTC
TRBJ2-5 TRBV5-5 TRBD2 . CASSLDTSGAQYF TGTGCCAGCAGCTTGGATACTAGCGGGGCCCAGTACTTC
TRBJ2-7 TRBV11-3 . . CASSLSRRGEQYF TGTGCCAGCAGCTTGTCACGGAGGGGCGAGCAGTACTTC
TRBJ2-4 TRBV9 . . CASSVGGGKNIQYF TGTGCCAGCAGCGTGGGCGGAGGTAAAAACATTCAGTACTTC
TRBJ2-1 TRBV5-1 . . CASSLEAASGEQFF TGCGCCAGCAGCTTGGAGGCTGCCTCCGGGGAGCAGTTCTTC
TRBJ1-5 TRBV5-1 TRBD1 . CASSLDRGGQPQHF TGCGCCAGCAGCCTGGACAGGGGTGGTCAGCCCCAGCATTTT
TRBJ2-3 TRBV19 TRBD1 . CASRQGQGADTQYF TGTGCCAGTCGTCAGGGACAGGGGGCAGATACGCAGTATTTT
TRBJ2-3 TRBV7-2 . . CASSRDSYTDTQYF TGTGCCAGCAGCCGGGACTCTTACACAGATACGCAGTATTTT
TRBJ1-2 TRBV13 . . CASSPTRVAYGYTF TGTGCCAGCAGCCCCACCCGGGTTGCCTATGGCTACACCTTC
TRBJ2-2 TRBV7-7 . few CASSLYADTGELFF TGTGCTAGCAGCTTATATGCAGACACCGGGGAGCTGTTTTTT
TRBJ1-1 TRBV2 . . CASSERHPGSDTEAFF TGTGCCAGCAGTGAAAGACACCCCGGTAGTGATACTGAAGCTTTCTTT
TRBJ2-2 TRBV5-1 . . CASSLAGGGDEELFF TGCGCCAGCAGCTTGGCTGGCGGGGGCGACGAGGAGCTGTTTTTT
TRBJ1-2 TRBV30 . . CAWSVLGGYTF TGTGCCTGGAGCGTTCTCGGGGGCTACACCTTC
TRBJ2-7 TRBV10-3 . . CATKQGSYEQYF TGTGCCACCAAACAGGGCTCCTACGAGCAGTACTTC
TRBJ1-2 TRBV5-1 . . CASSLGGLANYGYTF TGCGCCAGCAGCTTGGGGGGGCTAGCTAACTATGGCTACACCTTC
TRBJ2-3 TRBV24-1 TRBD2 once CATSEGLAGARTDTQYF TGTGCCACCAGTGAGGGACTAGCGGGAGCTAGAACAGATACGCAGTATTTT
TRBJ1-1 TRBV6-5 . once CASTRRVENTEAFF TGTGCCAGCACTCGCCGCGTAGAGAACACTGAAGCTTTCTTT
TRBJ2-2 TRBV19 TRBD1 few CASSIGGTANTGELFF TGTGCCAGTAGTATAGGGGGGACAGCGAACACCGGGGAGCTGTTTTTT
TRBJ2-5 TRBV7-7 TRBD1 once CASSRGTGSETQYF TGTGCTAGCAGCCGTGGGACAGGGTCGGAGACCCAGTACTTC